Below are 23 T cell receptor beta chains sequenced from a single sample in a study of identical twins. TCRdb reprocessed the 5' RACE reads with MiXCR, giving one entry per CDR3 protein. This sample has around 530,000 distinct CDR3 sequences, with around 15% found just once. This sample also appeared in a second study, on yellow fever vaccine responses in identical twins.

The specimen was CD4+ T cells sorted from blood. Receptors were obtained from a woman younger than 30 in good health.

V usage is TRBV4-1 and J usage is TRBJ1-6, with 10 bases identical to TRBD1. CDR1 is MGHRA and CDR2 is YSYEKL in the germline V gene. The CDR3 contains 17 residues. The ends lost 1 base at V and 9 bases at J; junction bases unmatched: 9. The chain's CDR3 is CASSQVGRDRGGSPLHF. CDR3 nucleotide sequence: TGCGCCAGCAGCCAAGTTGGCCGGGACAGGGGCGGTTCACCCCTCCACTTT.

This clonotype was seen a handful of times. This chain joins TRBV6-1 and TRBJ1-5, with D maybe TRBD1 (6 bases). The CDR3 is 17 residues long. V was trimmed by 6 bases and J by 1 base, leaving 19 bases between them. Germline V gene sequence: CDR1 MNHNS, CDR2 SASEGT. In DNA, the CDR3 is TGTGCCAGCAGCCGCCAGCCGGGGCAGGGGAGCAATCAGCCCCAGCATTTT. The encoded protein is CASSRQPGQGSNQPQHF.

This clonotype has a handful of counts. The chain carries TRBV6-1 and TRBJ1-1; possibly TRBD1 for D (5 bases). V was trimmed by 6 bases and J by 4 bases, leaving 15 bases between them. The CDR3 has 14 amino acids. Germline assignment: CDR1 MNHNS and CDR2 SASEGT. As DNA, the CDR3 is TGTGCCAGCAGACACAGGTCCCCGGGCACTGAAGCTTTCTTT. Protein: CASRHRSPGTEAFF.

This rearrangement joins TRBV2 to TRBJ2-3; weak D call: TRBD1 (6 bases). Germline-derived CDR1 and CDR2 are SNHLY and FYNNEI. The CDR3 runs 15 residues. Trimming took 4 bases from V and 2 from J, leaving 13 bases between them. This chain's CDR3 is CASSVRQETTDTQYF. The CDR3 bases are TGTGCCAGCAGTGTGAGACAGGAAACCACAGATACGCAGTATTTT.

In this sample, this clonotype turned up a few times. This chain connects TRBV19 to TRBJ2-1; D is ambiguous. V was shortened by 4 bases and J by 9 bases, with 13 bases between the two germline ends. This CDR3 is built from 13 residues. In germline, CDR1 is LNHDA, CDR2 SQIVND (reference sequence). This CDR3 is CASSSQNGGEQFF. The CDR3, as DNA: TGTGCCAGTAGTAGCCAGAACGGTGGTGAGCAGTTCTTC.

The CDR3 sequence is CASSRIGQAPSGANVLTF. CDR3 in DNA: TGTGCCAGCTCACGGATAGGACAGGCCCCCTCTGGGGCCAACGTCCTGACTTTC. The chain joins TRBV18 to TRBJ2-6; 7 bases are a match to TRBD1. The CDR3 is 18 amino acids. Germline V gene lookup returns CDR1 KGHSH and CDR2 LQKENI. Losses at the gene ends were 4 bases for V and 0 bases for J; bases not matched to a gene: 9.

The CDR3 DNA reads as TGTGCCAGCAACATAGCGGGAGGCCAGCCCTACGAGCAGTACTTC. Its protein product is CASNIAGGQPYEQYF. The rearrangement uses TRBV3-1 and TRBJ2-7, with 10 bases that match TRBD2. The junction had 8 bases not matched to a gene; V was cut back by 7 bases and J by 2 bases. CDR1 is LGHDT and CDR2 is YNNKEL in the germline V gene (reference sequence). CDR3 length: 15 amino acids.

The chain links TRBV10-3 to TRBJ1-4; D is ambiguous. From germline, CDR1 is ENHRY and CDR2 SYGVKD. Trimming cost V 6 bases and J 0 bases, with 8 bases left between them. This CDR3 has 14 amino acids. The CDR3 bases are TGTGCCATCAGAGACGGTTCAACTAATGAAAAACTGTTTTTT. Translating it yields CAIRDGSTNEKLFF.

J is TRBJ1-5 and V is TRBV6-1; possible D gene TRBD1, 5 bases. This CDR3 has 15 amino acids. V shed 3 bases and J shed 3 bases, with 12 bases lying between them. Germline V gene lookup returns CDR1 MNHNS and CDR2 SASEGT. CDR3 amino acids: CASSETASNNQPQHF. The CDR3 DNA reads as TGTGCCAGCAGTGAGACAGCCTCTAACAATCAGCCCCAGCATTTT.

This clonotype was observed a few times. The V and J genes are TRBV5-1 and TRBJ2-7, with 7 bases fitting TRBD2. After removal of 4 bases from V and 5 bases from J, the junction contained 6 bases not matched to a gene. The V gene's germline CDR1 is SGHRS and CDR2 YFSETQ. This CDR3 contains 13 residues. DNA of the CDR3: TGCGCCAGCAGCCTGCGAGGGAGGGACGAGCAGTACTTC. This gives the protein CASSLRGRDEQYF.

V gene TRBV6-2 or TRBV6-3 combines with J gene TRBJ2-1, with TRBD1 identical over 8 bases. Losses at the gene ends were 7 bases for V and 2 bases for J; bases not matched to a gene: 10. Germline V gene data show CDR1 as MNHEY and CDR2 as SVGEGT. There are 16 residues in the CDR3. CDR3 residues: CASTDRRQGTYNEQFF. The CDR3 DNA sequence: TGTGCCAGCACCGACCGAAGACAGGGGACCTACAATGAGCAGTTCTTC.

The chain couples TRBV20-1 to TRBJ2-2, with TRBD2 matching 9 bases. This CDR3 is 15 amino acids long. V shed 0 bases and J 3 bases; nucleotides not matched to a gene: 2. Germline V gives CDR1 DFQATT, CDR2 SNEGSKA (reference sequence). The CDR3 bases are TGCAGTGCTAGAGATGCTAGCGGGGACACCGGGGAGCTGTTTTTT. This codes for CSARDASGDTGELFF.

This clonotype was seen a few times. The J gene is TRBJ1-2, the V gene TRBV24-1; D perhaps matches TRBD1 (6 bases). V lost 5 bases and J 4 bases, leaving 10 bases between the germline ends. This CDR3 is built from 13 residues. The germline gives CDR1 KGHDR, CDR2 SFDVKD. CDR3 sequence reads: CATSGRTAYGYTF. CDR3 nucleotide sequence: TGTGCCACCAGTGGACGGACAGCCTATGGCTACACCTTC.

This clonotype was observed a handful of times. This chain uses TRBV4-1 with TRBJ1-1; TRBD1 might be the D (5 bases). Germline lookup yields CDR1 MGHRA and CDR2 YSYEKL. The CDR3 loop spans 15 amino acids. The V end was cut by 1 base, the J end by 4 bases, with 13 bases between. The DNA of the CDR3 is TGCGCCAGCAGCCAAGGAAACGGGGGGGGCACTGAAGCTTTCTTT. As protein: CASSQGNGGGTEAFF.

J is TRBJ2-3 and V is TRBV3-1; D might be TRBD2 (6 bases). V lost 1 base and J lost 2, with 10 bases in between. The germline V gene encodes CDR1 LGHDT and CDR2 YNNKEL (reference sequence). The CDR3 length is 15 residues. The CDR3, as DNA: TGTGCCAGCAGCCAAGTTGCGGGGCTCACAGATACGCAGTATTTT. It specifies CASSQVAGLTDTQYF.

This clonotype was found a few times. The chain recombines TRBV20-1 with TRBJ1-2; TRBD1 is a possible D gene (5 bases). Trimming shortened V by 3 bases and J by 4 bases, and 15 bases separated the two germline ends. This CDR3 contains 14 residues. Germline CDR1 is DFQATT and CDR2 is SNEGSKA (reference sequence). The CDR3 loop is CSASVRDGSYGYTF. For the CDR3, the DNA is TGCAGTGCTAGCGTTCGGGACGGTTCCTATGGCTACACCTTC.

To note about this clonotype: The CDR3 carries no conserved terminal phenylalanine or tryptophan, so it likely arises from a read error. The CDR3 spells CASRGRGNTYEQYL. For the CDR3, the DNA is TGTGCCAGCCGTGGTCGGGGTAACACGTACGAGCAGTACTTA. The rearrangement links TRBV28 to TRBJ2-7; D might be TRBD2 (5 bases). Germline lookup yields CDR1 MDHEN and CDR2 SYDVKM. The V end lost 8 bases, the J end lost 4 bases, and 18 bases lay between the germline ends. The CDR3 has 14 residues.

This clonotype occurred many times. The genes are TRBV5-1 and TRBJ2-1; D possibly corresponds to TRBD2 (5 bases). Germline V gene data show CDR1 as SGHRS and CDR2 as YFSETQ. This CDR3 is 12 amino acids long. Trimming cost V 2 bases and J 10 bases, with 10 bases left between them. CDR3 sequence (DNA): TGCGCCAGCAGCTTAAGGGAGAGGGAGCAGTTCTTC. Its protein is CASSLREREQFF.

This clonotype has more than one count but fewer than ten. The rearrangement joins TRBV12-3 or TRBV12-4 to TRBJ2-5; 11 bases match TRBD2. Trimming took 6 bases from V and 2 from J; bases not matched to a gene: 14. This CDR3 region has 18 residues. The CDR3 region is CASRTSGTLPPQQETQYF. The CDR3 nucleotides read TGTGCCAGCAGGACTAGCGGGACACTGCCCCCACAACAAGAGACCCAGTACTTC.

The chain employs TRBV5-1 and TRBJ2-7, with D possibly matching TRBD2 (9 bases). Trimming took off 2 bases at V and 7 bases at J, with 25 bases between the two ends. The CDR3 sequence is 17 residues long. Per the germline V gene, CDR1 is SGHRS and CDR2 is YFSETQ. DNA of the CDR3: TGCGCCAGCAGCTTTGGACAGGGCGATCTAGCGGGAAGGGAGCAGTACTTC. Protein sequence: CASSFGQGDLAGREQYF.

This clonotype has only a few counts. The rearrangement uses TRBV18 and TRBJ2-3; no firm D call. The germline V gene encodes CDR1 KGHSH and CDR2 LQKENI. This CDR3 region has 12 residues. Between the trimmed V and J ends, which lost 11 bases and 3 bases, there was a span of 12 bases. The DNA for the CDR3 is TGTGCCGGTACGACCGGGACAGATACGCAGTATTTT. This gives the protein CAGTTGTDTQYF.

V gene TRBV29-1 combines with J gene TRBJ2-1, with D perhaps TRBD2 (6 bases). Trimming cost V 7 bases and J 1 base, with 14 bases left between them. Germline lookup yields CDR1 SQVTM and CDR2 ANQGSEA. There are 14 residues in the CDR3. The CDR3 DNA reads as TGCAGCGCCCTTCGGGGACTGTCCTACAATGAGCAGTTCTTC. Amino acid sequence: CSALRGLSYNEQFF.

V gene TRBV10-3 combines with J gene TRBJ2-3; tentatively, D is TRBD2 (6 bases). Germline V gene data show CDR1 as ENHRY and CDR2 as SYGVKD. V was cut by 4 bases and J by 2 bases, with 19 bases left in between. The CDR3 contains 17 residues. CDR3 in DNA: TGTGCCATCAGTGGGACGGACTATCGGAGGGACACAGATACGCAGTATTTT. Its protein is CAISGTDYRRDTDTQYF.